This entry lists 7 T cell receptor beta chains sequenced from one sample in a study of CD8 T cells in ankylosing spondylitis. TCRdb analysed the 5' RACE reads with MiXCR anew, one entry per CDR3 protein. The sample lists roughly 260,000 distinct CDR3 sequences, 20% occurring once. The sample consisted of blood, either unsorted or a sorted T cell fraction (not recorded which). The receptors come from a male donor with ankylosing spondylitis or in good health (not recorded which).

The chain combines TRBV5-6 with TRBJ2-1; 10 bases line up with TRBD2. The V and J ends lost 5 bases and 3 bases, in that order; junction bases with no gene match: 2. Germline V gene sequence: CDR1 SGHDT, CDR2 YYEEEE. The CDR3 has 14 amino acids. Here the CDR3 reads CASRPSGGYNEQFF. Written as DNA, the CDR3 is TGTGCCAGCAGACCTAGCGGGGGCTACAATGAGCAGTTCTTC.

This clonotype was seen many times. V usage is TRBV25-1 and J usage is TRBJ2-5; 8 nucleotides match TRBD2. This CDR3 region has 14 residues. The trim removed 8 bases at V and 5 bases at J, leaving 10 bases unmatched. Looked up from germline, CDR1 is MGHDK and CDR2 is SYGVNS. CDR3 amino acids: CASRDMAGGETQYF. For the CDR3, the DNA is TGTGCCAGCCGGGATATGGCGGGAGGTGAGACCCAGTACTTC. The full variable domain, in which reference TRBV25-1 and TRBJ2-5 provide the parts outside the CDR3, is EADIYQTPRYLVIGTGKKITLECSQTMGHDKMYWYQQDPGMELHLIHYSYGVNSTEKGDLSSESTVSRIRTEHFPLTLESARPSHTSQYLCASRDMAGGETQYFGPGTRLLVL.

There are a few counts of this clonotype. CDR3 in amino acids: CASNTPSSYEQYV. Written as DNA, the CDR3 is TGTGCCAGCAACACACCGAGCTCCTACGAGCAGTACGTC. V and J are TRBV28 and TRBJ2-7; D is uncertain. V gave up 7 bases and J gave up 0 bases, with 10 bases separating them. Germline values: CDR1 MDHEN, CDR2 SYDVKM. This CDR3 has 13 amino acids.

The genes are TRBV3-1 and TRBJ1-1, with D possibly being TRBD1 (5 bases). There are 16 residues in the CDR3. Germline V gives CDR1 LGHDT, CDR2 YNNKEL (reference sequence). Trimming removed 0 bases at V and 1 base at J, with 12 bases between. CDR3 residues: CASSQDGRQKNTEAFF. The CDR3 coding sequence is TGTGCCAGCAGCCAAGATGGAAGACAGAAGAACACTGAAGCTTTCTTT.

The J gene is TRBJ2-3, the V gene TRBV5-1, with unresolved D. CDR3 length: 15 amino acids. CDR1 and CDR2 (germline): SGHRS, YFSETQ. Trimming cost V 4 bases and J 0 bases, with 12 bases left between them. CDR3: CASSPWTTSTDTQYF. In DNA, the CDR3 is TGCGCCAGCAGCCCCTGGACCACCAGCACAGATACGCAGTATTTT.

The V and J genes are TRBV6-6 and TRBJ1-2; D is undetermined. V lost 10 bases and J 7 bases, leaving 13 bases between the germline ends. The CDR3 length is 11 residues. The germline CDR1 and CDR2 sequences are MNHNY and SVGAGI (reference sequence). This CDR3 is CATHTTFGYTF. DNA of the CDR3: TGTGCCACCCACACGACTTTTGGCTACACCTTC.

This clonotype has more than one count but fewer than ten. The J gene is TRBJ2-3, the V gene TRBV27, with 9 bases aligning to TRBD2. J lost 5 bases, V lost 4 bases, and 7 bases had no gene match. The CDR3 spans 15 residues. Germline loops: CDR1 MNHEY, CDR2 SMNVEV (reference sequence). The CDR3 loop reads CASSYGLAGQDTQYF. The CDR3 DNA sequence: TGTGCCAGCAGTTATGGTCTAGCGGGACAAGATACGCAGTATTTT.